This T cell receptor (beta chain) was identified during a study of blood T cell repertoires in COVID-19. Looking at the study overall: Both acute and convalescent COVID-19 samples were obtained from the United States, Italy and Spain. PBMCs, B-cell-depleted T cells, or T cells were the source of the cDNA or gDNA that made up the material.

The length of the CDR3 is 12 residues. V was clipped by 3 bases and J by 12 bases; unmatched bases: 7. CDR1 and CDR2 (germline): SQVTM, ANQGSEA. Per the authors' pipeline: From reference gene primer amplification, estimates of nucleated cell counts were derived. The table came from immunoSEQ multiplex PCR; TCRdb's copy has only in-frame clones and leaves some out. The DNA gave D and trimming, while V, J and clone size come from that table. Counted here are about 72,000 clones, around 90% occurring once; the ten biggest clones make up about 7.9%. This clone appeared a few times. This clonotype was obtained from a human donor in a cohort sampled during active COVID-19. Sequences were obtained from peripheral blood. J is TRBJ2-1 and V is TRBV29-1, with 8 bases that match TRBD2. The CDR3 coding sequence is TGCAGCGTTGAGGTAGGCCTAGCGGGGCAGTTCTTC. Protein product: CSVEVGLAGQFF.